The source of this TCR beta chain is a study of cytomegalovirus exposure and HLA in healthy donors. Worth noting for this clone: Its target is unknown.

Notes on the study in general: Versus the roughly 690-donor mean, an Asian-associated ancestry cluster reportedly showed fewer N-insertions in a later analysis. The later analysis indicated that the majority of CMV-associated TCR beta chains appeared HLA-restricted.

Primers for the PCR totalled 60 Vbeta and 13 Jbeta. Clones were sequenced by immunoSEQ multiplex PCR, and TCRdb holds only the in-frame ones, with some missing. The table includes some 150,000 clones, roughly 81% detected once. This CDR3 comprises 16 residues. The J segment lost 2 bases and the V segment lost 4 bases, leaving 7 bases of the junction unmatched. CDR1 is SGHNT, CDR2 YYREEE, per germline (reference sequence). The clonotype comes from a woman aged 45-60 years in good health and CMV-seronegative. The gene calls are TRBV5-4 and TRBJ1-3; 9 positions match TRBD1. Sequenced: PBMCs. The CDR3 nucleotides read TGTGCCAGCAGCCGCAGAGACAGGGGGGCTGGAAACACCATATATTTT. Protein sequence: CASSRRDRGAGNTIYF.